A selection of T cell receptor beta chains follows, all from one sample in a study of vaccination effects on CD4 cells after COVID-19. Their antigens remain unidentified. The assay was immunoSEQ multiplex PCR, and TCRdb's table has in-frame clones only and misses some. The sample records fewer than 65,000 clones, over 70% being singletons. Specimen: CD4+ T cells from PBMCs cultured with HCoV-OC43 spike peptides, collected before COVID-19 vaccination. These receptors were taken from a human donor who received a COVID-19 vaccine. Each CDR3 is given with its conserved first and last residue. The order of the fields is D gene, V gene, clone size, J gene, CDR3 protein, CDR3 DNA. The D gene is left open where the match is weak. Rows give clone size only sometimes, using once, few, many, or a class for an expanded clone.

D gene: -; V gene: TRBV19; clone size: -; J gene: TRBJ1-5; CDR3 protein: CASSIAGDQPQHF; CDR3 DNA: TGTGCCAGTAGTATAGCGGGAGATCAGCCCCAGCATTTT
D gene: -; V gene: TRBV19; clone size: -; J gene: TRBJ1-2; CDR3 protein: CATTEGQRNYGYTF; CDR3 DNA: TGTGCCACCACGGAGGGTCAGAGGAACTATGGCTACACCTTC
D gene: -; V gene: TRBV27; clone size: -; J gene: TRBJ1-4; CDR3 protein: CASSSLTGTDNEKLFF; CDR3 DNA: TGTGCCAGCAGTTCGCTCACCGGGACGGATAATGAAAAACTGTTTTTT
D gene: TRBD1; V gene: TRBV24-1; clone size: -; J gene: TRBJ2-5; CDR3 protein: CATSVTGAAQETQYF; CDR3 DNA: TGTGCCACCAGTGTGACAGGGGCGGCCCAAGAGACCCAGTACTTC
D gene: -; V gene: TRBV12-3/TRBV12-4; clone size: -; J gene: TRBJ1-1; CDR3 protein: CASSLKVNTEAFF; CDR3 DNA: TGTGCCAGCAGTCTAAAGGTGAACACTGAAGCTTTCTTT
D gene: TRBD1; V gene: TRBV6-6; clone size: -; J gene: TRBJ2-5; CDR3 protein: CASSYVAGGLGETQYF; CDR3 DNA: TGTGCCAGCAGTTACGTGGCAGGGGGCTTGGGCGAGACCCAGTACTTC
D gene: TRBD1; V gene: TRBV6-5; clone size: once; J gene: TRBJ1-2; CDR3 protein: CASIDRAYGYTF; CDR3 DNA: TGTGCCAGCATCGACAGGGCTTATGGCTACACCTTC
D gene: -; V gene: TRBV7-8; clone size: -; J gene: TRBJ2-3; CDR3 protein: CASSPIAANTQYF; CDR3 DNA: TGTGCCAGCAGCCCAATAGCGGCGAATACGCAGTATTTT
D gene: -; V gene: TRBV2; clone size: few; J gene: TRBJ2-5; CDR3 protein: CALRTAGETQYF; CDR3 DNA: TGTGCCTTGCGGACCGCGGGGGAGACCCAGTACTTC
D gene: TRBD1; V gene: TRBV19; clone size: -; J gene: TRBJ2-5; CDR3 protein: CASSNYIRGRGETQYF; CDR3 DNA: TGTGCCAGTAGTAATTACATCAGGGGGCGCGGGGAGACCCAGTACTTC
D gene: TRBD2; V gene: TRBV20-1; clone size: once; J gene: TRBJ2-3; CDR3 protein: CSASSGGTDTQYF; CDR3 DNA: TGCAGTGCTAGTAGCGGGGGAACAGATACGCAGTATTTT
D gene: TRBD2; V gene: TRBV5-5; clone size: -; J gene: TRBJ2-5; CDR3 protein: CASSWTSGGEETQYF; CDR3 DNA: TGTGCCAGCAGCTGGACTAGCGGGGGGGAAGAGACCCAGTACTTC
D gene: -; V gene: TRBV18; clone size: once; J gene: TRBJ2-5; CDR3 protein: CASSPRQKEETQYF; CDR3 DNA: TGTGCCAGCTCACCAAGGCAGAAGGAAGAGACCCAGTACTTC
D gene: -; V gene: TRBV9; clone size: -; J gene: TRBJ1-1; CDR3 protein: CASSVSGGGYDTEAFF; CDR3 DNA: TGTGCCAGCAGCGTATCTGGCGGGGGGTACGACACTGAAGCTTTCTTT
D gene: -; V gene: TRBV5-4; clone size: -; J gene: TRBJ2-3; CDR3 protein: CASSPGPSTDTQYF; CDR3 DNA: TGTGCCAGCAGCCCCGGACCTAGCACAGATACGCAGTATTTT
D gene: TRBD1; V gene: TRBV7-9; clone size: -; J gene: TRBJ2-5; CDR3 protein: CASSLDGQARETQYF; CDR3 DNA: TGTGCCAGCAGCTTAGATGGACAGGCTAGAGAGACCCAGTACTTC
D gene: -; V gene: TRBV19; clone size: -; J gene: TRBJ1-5; CDR3 protein: CASVPGQRNQPQHF; CDR3 DNA: TGTGCCAGCGTGCCAGGACAGCGCAATCAGCCCCAGCATTTT
D gene: -; V gene: TRBV7-2; clone size: -; J gene: TRBJ2-3; CDR3 protein: CASSLAFTDTQYF; CDR3 DNA: TGTGCCAGCAGCTTAGCGTTTACAGATACGCAGTATTTT
D gene: -; V gene: TRBV29-1; clone size: -; J gene: TRBJ2-3; CDR3 protein: CSADDGTDTQYF; CDR3 DNA: TGCAGCGCCGACGACGGCACAGATACGCAGTATTTT
D gene: TRBD2; V gene: TRBV25-1; clone size: -; J gene: TRBJ2-5; CDR3 protein: CASSDPGTSGETQYF; CDR3 DNA: TGTGCCAGCAGTGATCCTGGGACTAGCGGAGAGACCCAGTACTTC
D gene: -; V gene: TRBV7-9; clone size: few; J gene: TRBJ1-1; CDR3 protein: CASSLPGGIIEAFF; CDR3 DNA: TGTGCCAGCAGCTTACCGGGAGGCATCATTGAAGCTTTCTTT
D gene: -; V gene: TRBV5-6; clone size: once; J gene: TRBJ1-1; CDR3 protein: CASSLLRAGGTEAFF; CDR3 DNA: TGTGCCAGCAGCTTGCTTCGGGCGGGAGGCACTGAAGCTTTCTTT
D gene: TRBD1; V gene: TRBV6-5; clone size: once; J gene: TRBJ2-3; CDR3 protein: CASSVGQEFTDTQYF; CDR3 DNA: TGTGCCAGCAGCGTGGGACAGGAATTCACAGATACGCAGTATTTT
D gene: -; V gene: TRBV5-1; clone size: -; J gene: TRBJ2-5; CDR3 protein: CASSHRASEETQYF; CDR3 DNA: TGCGCCAGCAGCCACAGGGCCTCGGAAGAGACCCAGTACTTC
D gene: -; V gene: TRBV5-6; clone size: -; J gene: TRBJ2-2; CDR3 protein: CASSPDLKSNTGELFF; CDR3 DNA: TGTGCCAGCAGCCCGGATTTAAAGTCGAACACCGGGGAGCTGTTTTTT
D gene: -; V gene: TRBV5-1; clone size: once; J gene: TRBJ1-1; CDR3 protein: CASSLSSSPALSEAFF; CDR3 DNA: TGCGCCAGCAGCTTGAGTAGTTCCCCGGCTTTATCTGAAGCTTTCTTT
D gene: -; V gene: TRBV15; clone size: -; J gene: TRBJ2-6; CDR3 protein: CATSFGGRGANVLTF; CDR3 DNA: TGTGCCACCTCGTTCGGGGGTAGAGGGGCCAACGTCCTGACTTTC
D gene: TRBD1; V gene: TRBV7-3; clone size: few; J gene: TRBJ1-2; CDR3 protein: CASSQTGTGNFGYTF; CDR3 DNA: TGTGCCAGCAGTCAAACCGGGACAGGGAACTTTGGCTACACCTTC
D gene: -; V gene: TRBV6-6; clone size: few; J gene: TRBJ1-5; CDR3 protein: CASSLEGLNNQPQHF; CDR3 DNA: TGTGCCAGCAGTTTAGAAGGATTAAACAATCAGCCCCAGCATTTT
D gene: TRBD1; V gene: TRBV18; clone size: -; J gene: TRBJ1-2; CDR3 protein: CASSPSTGNNYGYTF; CDR3 DNA: TGTGCCAGCTCACCCTCGACAGGGAATAACTATGGCTACACCTTC
D gene: TRBD1; V gene: TRBV19; clone size: -; J gene: TRBJ2-5; CDR3 protein: CASSTRTGGETQYF; CDR3 DNA: TGTGCCAGTAGTACCAGGACAGGGGGGGAGACCCAGTACTTC
D gene: -; V gene: TRBV19; clone size: -; J gene: TRBJ1-4; CDR3 protein: CASSIVGGYEKLFF; CDR3 DNA: TGTGCCAGTAGTATAGTCGGGGGATACGAAAAACTGTTTTTT